Each of the 29 T cell receptor beta chains below was sequenced from the same sample in a study of cytomegalovirus exposure and HLA in healthy donors. Both 60 Vbeta primers and 13 Jbeta primers went into the PCR. Produced via immunoSEQ multiplex PCR; TCRdb's table is partial and in-frame only. The table lists 65,000 to 95,000 clones, around four fifths of them singletons, with around 2.7% in the top ten. What was sequenced was PBMCs. These receptors all come from a male donor in good health and CMV-seropositive.

This rearrangement joins TRBV4-2 to TRBJ2-3, with 9 bases identical to TRBD2. This CDR3 is built from 17 residues. Germline lookup yields CDR1 LGHNA and CDR2 YNFKEQ. The V and J ends lost 1 base and 5 bases, in that order; junction bases with no gene match: 10. CDR3 in DNA: TGTGCCAGCAGCCAAGGCCTCGGGCGGGAGGGACGAGATACGCAGTATTTT. Translated, it gives CASSQGLGREGRDTQYF.

J is TRBJ1-2 and V is TRBV28, with a possible D match to TRBD1 (6 bases). Trimming pared 4 bases from V and 8 bases from J, leaving 17 bases between. The CDR3 totals 14 residues. The germline V gene has CDR1 MDHEN and CDR2 SYDVKM. The CDR3 DNA sequence: TGTGCCAGCAGTTCTACAGGGTTGGGTCGGGGCTACACCTTC. This codes for CASSSTGLGRGYTF.

This sequence joins TRBV5-4 and TRBJ2-3; TRBD2 is a possible D gene (6 bases). Trimming cost V 10 bases and J 1 base, with 13 bases left between them. The germline V gene encodes CDR1 SGHNT and CDR2 YYREEE (reference sequence). The CDR3 consists of 13 residues. The CDR3 DNA follows: TGTGCCCTATGGACTACGGGCACAGATACGCAGTATTTT. Translating it yields CALWTTGTDTQYF.

In DNA form, the CDR3 reads TGTGCCAGCAGCAGAGCTAGCGGGAGCTACGAGCAGTACTTC. Residues: CASSRASGSYEQYF. The rearrangement uses TRBV25-1 and TRBJ2-7; 10 nucleotides align to TRBD2. Looked up from germline, CDR1 is MGHDK and CDR2 is SYGVNS. J gave up 3 bases and V 6 bases, and 5 bases lay outside the gene matches. The CDR3 runs to 14 residues.

The gene calls are TRBV19 and TRBJ2-3; 9 nucleotides align to TRBD2. Germline V lookup: CDR1 LNHDA, CDR2 SQIVND (reference sequence). The J segment lost 0 bases and the V segment lost 6 bases, leaving 10 bases of the junction unmatched. The CDR3 has 17 amino acids. DNA for the CDR3: TGTGCCAGTAGCATAACGTTAGCGGGAGTGAGCACAGATACGCAGTATTTT. Translation: CASSITLAGVSTDTQYF.

The chain recombines TRBV19 with TRBJ1-5; D not certain. Germline CDR1 is LNHDA and CDR2 is SQIVND (reference sequence). The CDR3 runs to 16 residues. Trimming took 0 bases from V and 9 from J, leaving 18 bases between them. The CDR3 reads CASSIDSQPTAAPQHF. CDR3 nucleotide sequence: TGTGCCAGTAGTATAGATAGTCAACCGACCGCGGCGCCCCAGCATTTT.

The chain combines TRBV6-1 with TRBJ1-2, with 8 bases that match TRBD1. The germline V gene encodes CDR1 MNHNS and CDR2 SASEGT. This CDR3 has 15 amino acids. Germline trimming cut 3 bases from V and 0 bases from J; bases unmatched to any gene: 3. The DNA of the CDR3 is TGTGCCAGCAGTGACTGGACAGGGCCTAACTATGGCTACACCTTC. Its protein product is CASSDWTGPNYGYTF.

The chain carries TRBV18 and TRBJ2-7; 10 bases agree with TRBD1. Germline CDR1 reads KGHSH; CDR2 reads LQKENI. This CDR3 is built from 14 residues. J was trimmed by 3 bases and V by 4 bases; bases with no gene match: 3. The CDR3 region has the DNA TGTGCCAGCTCACGACAGGGGGCCATCTACGAGCAGTACTTC. It translates to CASSRQGAIYEQYF.

The chain has TRBV11-2 and TRBJ2-7, with TRBD2 as a possible D gene (6 bases). Germline V gene lookup returns CDR1 SGHAT and CDR2 FQNNGV. The V end was cut by 2 bases, the J end by 3 bases, with 17 bases between. This CDR3 is 16 amino acids long. This CDR3 reads CASSLMVASDRYEQYF. CDR3 nucleotide sequence: TGTGCCAGCAGCTTAATGGTCGCTAGCGACCGCTACGAGCAGTACTTC. Filled out from reference TRBV11-2 and TRBJ2-7, the complete variable domain reads EAGVAQSPRYKIIEKRQSVAFWCNPISGHATLYWYQQILGQGPKLLIQFQNNGVVDDSQLPKDRFSAERLKGVDSTLKIQPAKLEDSAVYLCASSLMVASDRYEQYFGPGTRLTVT.

CDR3 DNA: TGTGCCAGCAGTTCTGTGGGGGGTATCTATGGCTACACCTTC. Protein product: CASSSVGGIYGYTF. The V and J genes are TRBV6-6 and TRBJ1-2, with D perhaps TRBD1 (5 bases). Germline V CDR1 and CDR2: MNHNY, SVGAGI (reference sequence). V dropped 4 bases and J dropped 4 bases, with 13 bases sitting between them. The CDR3 has 14 residues.

The chain recombines TRBV5-8 with TRBJ2-2; TRBD2 agrees at 12 bases. The CDR3 has 19 amino acids. Germline lookup yields CDR1 SGHTS and CDR2 YDEGEE. J gave up 5 bases and V 4 bases, and 15 bases lay outside the gene matches. The chain's CDR3 is CASSPYPRLAGDDTGELFF. CDR3 bases: TGTGCCAGCAGCCCTTACCCCAGACTAGCGGGAGATGATACCGGGGAGCTGTTTTTT.

The chain's CDR3 is CSVERLETQYF. In DNA form, the CDR3 reads TGCAGTGTAGAGAGGTTAGAGACCCAGTACTTC. V gene TRBV20-1 combines with J gene TRBJ2-5, with D unresolved. This CDR3 is built from 11 residues. V was shortened by 7 bases and J by 4 bases, with 10 bases between the two germline ends. CDR1 DFQATT and CDR2 SNEGSKA come from the germline V gene (reference sequence).

V gene TRBV30 combines with J gene TRBJ2-5; 8 nucleotides match TRBD2. Germline values: CDR1 GTSNPN, CDR2 SVGIG (reference sequence). V dropped 0 bases and J dropped 4; count of bases not matched to a gene: 4. The CDR3 has 14 amino acids. CDR3 in amino acids: CAWSVRGGVETQYF. CDR3 DNA: TGTGCCTGGAGTGTACGGGGGGGTGTAGAGACCCAGTACTTC.

This chain uses TRBV27 with TRBJ1-2, with 8 bases aligning to TRBD1. CDR1 is MNHEY, CDR2 SMNVEV, per germline (reference sequence). The CDR3 loop spans 13 amino acids. Trimming took 5 bases from V and 7 from J; bases not matched to a gene: 6. CDR3 protein: CASSPDRGSGYTF. The DNA of the CDR3 is TGTGCCAGCAGTCCCGACAGGGGATCTGGCTACACCTTC.

The gene calls are TRBV15 and TRBJ2-7; D possibly corresponds to TRBD1 (6 bases). Per the germline V gene, CDR1 is LNHNV and CDR2 is YYDKDF (reference sequence). V gave up 9 bases and J gave up 0 bases, with 9 bases separating them. The CDR3 spans 12 residues. The CDR3 sequence is CATSDSSYEQYF. The CDR3 nucleotides are TGTGCCACTTCGGACAGCTCCTACGAGCAGTACTTC.

This clone was observed once. The chain carries TRBV9 and TRBJ1-1; D may be TRBD1 (6 bases). This CDR3 comprises 19 residues. Per the germline V gene, CDR1 is SGDLS and CDR2 is YYNGEE. Trimming stripped 0 bases from V and 1 base from J, with 22 bases between. The CDR3 reads CASSVGVGQGNSRNTEAFF. The CDR3 DNA sequence: TGTGCCAGCAGCGTAGGTGTAGGTCAGGGGAACTCTAGGAACACTGAAGCTTTCTTT.

This clone was seen more than once but under ten times. Relative to the germline gene, one junction end is altered; a read error may explain this. The DNA for the CDR3 is TGTTCCAGCAGCTTAGGGGTCGGGGAGCAGTACTTC. Protein: CSSSLGVGEQYF. This chain uses TRBV7-9 with TRBJ2-7; perhaps TRBD1 as D (5 bases). CDR1 and CDR2 (germline): SEHNR, FQNEAQ (reference sequence). CDR3 length: 12 amino acids. Complete variable domain (other parts from reference TRBV7-9 and TRBJ2-7): DTGVSQNPRHKITKRGQNVTFRCDPISEHNRLYWYRQTLGQGPEFLTYFQNEAQLEKSRLLSDRFSAERPKGSFSTLEIQRTEQGDSAMYLCSSSLGVGEQYFGPGTRLTVT.

V is TRBV5-6 and J is TRBJ2-7; 9 bases are shared with TRBD2. This CDR3 has 14 residues. Germline trimming cut 5 bases from V and 4 bases from J; bases unmatched to any gene: 7. Germline CDR1 reads SGHDT; CDR2 reads YYEEEE. The CDR3 bases are TGTGCCAGCAGGGCCGGGACTAGCAGGTACGAGCAGTACTTC. This encodes CASRAGTSRYEQYF.

The V and J genes are TRBV9 and TRBJ2-1, with 13 bases fitting TRBD2. The germline CDR1 and CDR2 sequences are SGDLS and YYNGEE. After removal of 0 bases from V and 5 bases from J, the junction contained 14 bases not matched to a gene. The CDR3 extends over 20 amino acids. This chain's CDR3 is CASSVGTSGSQFGSHNEQFF. The DNA of the CDR3 is TGTGCCAGCAGCGTAGGGACTAGCGGGAGTCAATTTGGATCCCACAATGAGCAGTTCTTC.

The V and J genes are TRBV6-6 and TRBJ2-5; D might be TRBD2 (5 bases). The J call may be wrong; the DNA end is better matched by TRBJ2-7. Germline V CDR1 and CDR2: MNHNY, SVGAGI (reference sequence). The CDR3 sequence is 15 residues long. The CDR3 region has the DNA TGTGCCAGCAGTCGACGGACGAGGGAGCCCTACGAGCAGTACTTC. Its protein is CASSRRTREPYEQYF.

The CDR3 sequence: CASSLLGTNVGETQYF. The CDR3 coding sequence is TGTGCCAGCAGCTTATTGGGGACTAATGTTGGGGAGACCCAGTACTTC. The chain has TRBV7-2 and TRBJ2-5, with TRBD2 matching over 7 bases. The CDR3 loop spans 16 amino acids. Trimming took 2 bases from V and 5 from J; bases not matched to a gene: 11. Germline assignment: CDR1 SGHTA and CDR2 FQGNSA.

This rearrangement joins TRBV5-1 to TRBJ2-5; 14 bases align to TRBD2. The junction had 5 bases not matched to a gene; V was cut back by 0 bases and J by 4 bases. The CDR3 consists of 17 residues. CDR1 is SGHRS, CDR2 YFSETQ, per germline. Here the CDR3 DNA reads TGCGCCAGCAGCTTGGGACTAGCGGGAGGGGGTCGAGAGACCCAGTACTTC. Its protein product is CASSLGLAGGGRETQYF.

The gene calls are TRBV7-9 and TRBJ1-1; tentatively, D is TRBD1 (5 bases). Germline CDR1 SEHNR, CDR2 FQNEAQ (reference sequence). The CDR3 has 12 amino acids. V was cut by 5 bases and J by 5 bases, with 9 bases left in between. The CDR3 here is CASSHRGTEAFF. The CDR3 coding sequence is TGTGCCAGCAGCCACCGGGGGACTGAAGCTTTCTTT.

The gene calls are TRBV15 and TRBJ1-1; D not resolved. The CDR3 contains 15 residues. The germline gives CDR1 LNHNV, CDR2 YYDKDF (reference sequence). The V and J ends lost 1 base and 3 bases respectively, with 12 bases between them. This CDR3 reads CATSRARPRDTEAFF. The CDR3 region has the DNA TGTGCCACCAGCAGAGCAAGGCCGAGGGACACTGAAGCTTTCTTT.

The chain links TRBV12-5 to TRBJ2-5, with 10 bases matching TRBD2. The germline gives CDR1 LGHNT, CDR2 FRNRAP. With 7 bases clipped from V and 4 bases from J, the junction kept 12 bases outside the gene matches. The CDR3 has 16 residues. CDR3 DNA sequence: TGTGCTAGTGCCGGGGGGGCTAGCGGGAGTTTAGAGACCCAGTACTTC. Encoded protein: CASAGGASGSLETQYF. The full variable domain, in which reference TRBV12-5 and TRBJ2-5 provide the parts outside the CDR3, is DARVTQTPRHKVTEMGQEVTMRCQPILGHNTVFWYRQTMMQGLELLAYFRNRAPLDDSGMPKDRFSAEMPDATLATLKIQPSEPRDSAVYFCASAGGASGSLETQYFGPGTRLLVL.

The rearrangement joins TRBV19 to TRBJ2-7; 10 positions match TRBD2. The germline V gene has CDR1 LNHDA and CDR2 SQIVND (reference sequence). The J segment lost 4 bases and the V segment lost 5 bases, leaving 11 bases of the junction unmatched. There are 16 residues in the CDR3. The CDR3 DNA reads TGTGCCAGTAGTCCCGAGCCTGGGACTAGCGCTTACGAGCAGTACTTC. The encoded protein is CASSPEPGTSAYEQYF.

In this sample, this clone turned up a few times. The chain has TRBV28 and TRBJ1-1; 8 bases are a match to TRBD1. The CDR3 consists of 14 residues. V was pared by 8 bases and J by 1 base, with 6 bases of the junction left unmatched. The germline gives CDR1 MDHEN, CDR2 SYDVKM. CDR3 DNA sequence: TGTGCCAGCCAGACAGGGGCAGGGAACACTGAAGCTTTCTTT. Its protein is CASQTGAGNTEAFF.

The count of this clone is one. The chain carries TRBV9 and TRBJ2-6; TRBD1 aligns across 9 bases. Germline loops: CDR1 SGDLS, CDR2 YYNGEE. V lost 3 bases and J lost 1; bases outside the gene matches: 8. The CDR3 is 18 residues long. This CDR3 reads CASSARDRVLSGANVLTF. The CDR3 DNA is TGTGCCAGCAGCGCGAGGGACAGGGTTTTGTCTGGGGCCAACGTCCTGACTTTC. The full variable domain, with the rest looked up from reference TRBV9 and TRBJ2-6, is DSGVTQTPKHLITATGQRVTLRCSPRSGDLSVYWYQQSLDQGLQFLIQYYNGEERAKGNILERFSAQQFPDLHSELNLSSLELGDSALYFCASSARDRVLSGANVLTFGAGSRLTVL.

The V gene is TRBV6-1, the J gene TRBJ2-3; 7 positions agree with TRBD2. This CDR3 contains 11 residues. Losses at the gene ends were 4 bases for V and 14 bases for J; bases not matched to a gene: 6. Germline V gene sequence: CDR1 MNHNS, CDR2 SASEGT. The CDR3 loop reads CASSGGSHGYF. The DNA for the CDR3 is TGTGCCAGCAGTGGCGGGAGTCATGGGTATTTT.